The clone carrying this TCR beta chain appeared a single time. The antigen is unknown. Unique molecular identifiers were built into the TCR beta cDNA libraries. Each CDR3 protein is one row after TCRdb ran MiXCR on the PCR reads. The sample includes roughly 580,000 distinct CDR3 sequences, roughly 46% of them seen just once. The data are from a study of post-analysis software for immune sequencing data. Study summary: The courses of disease that were included comprised relapsing-remitting, secondary progressive and progressive-relapsing multiple sclerosis. Study results and limitations: Patients showed TRBV5-6, TRBV5-1 and TRBV20-1 among 4 or 5 TRBV segments more frequent than in controls. Strong co-clustering by F measure was seen for same-batch samples.

The J segment lost 7 bases and the V segment lost 1 base, leaving 6 bases of the junction unmatched. The CDR3 length is 14 residues. Germline loops: CDR1 LGHDT, CDR2 YNNKEL (reference sequence). The sequencing input was blood. The rearrangement links TRBV3-1 to TRBJ1-2, with 7 nucleotides matching TRBD1. The receptor was derived from a girl aged 10 to 17 with multiple sclerosis. CDR3 sequence: CASSQGVGTAGYTF. CDR3 in DNA: TGTGCCAGCAGCCAAGGAGTAGGGACAGCTGGCTACACCTTC. Complete variable domain (other parts from reference TRBV3-1 and TRBJ1-2): DTAVSQTPKYLVTQMGNDKSIKCEQNLGHDTMYWYKQDSKKFLKIMFSYNNKELIINETVPNRFSPKSPDKAHLNLHINSLELGDSAVYFCASSQGVGTAGYTFGSGTRLTVV.